A single sample is the source of the 23 T cell receptor beta chains below, sequenced in a study of blood T cell repertoires in COVID-19. The protocol was immunoSEQ multiplex PCR, while the TCRdb copy is restricted to in-frame clones and leaves out a portion. This sample carries some 250,000 clones, approximately 87% of them seen once, and the ten largest clones take approximately 12%. The source material was peripheral blood. The origin of the receptors is a woman in her twenties or thirties with COVID-19, enrolled during active disease.

This clone was counted a single time. This chain links TRBV5-4 with TRBJ1-6, with D possibly TRBD1 on 5 matching bases. The CDR3 covers 14 residues. V shed 2 bases and J shed 7 bases, with 10 bases lying between them. Germline V gene data show CDR1 as SGHNT and CDR2 as YYREEE (reference sequence). DNA of the CDR3: TGTGCCAGCAGCTTAGGGGCCCTAAATTCACCCCTCCACTTT. This codes for CASSLGALNSPLHF.

This sequence joins TRBV27 and TRBJ1-1; D call uncertain. Germline V gene data show CDR1 as MNHEY and CDR2 as SMNVEV (reference sequence). This CDR3 comprises 14 residues. V was clipped by 7 bases and J by 0 bases, with 12 bases between them. The CDR3 spells CASTSAGLNTEAFF. Here the CDR3 DNA reads TGTGCCAGCACCTCCGCAGGCTTGAACACTGAAGCTTTCTTT.

This rearrangement joins TRBV29-1 to TRBJ2-7; no firm D call. This CDR3 is 12 amino acids long. The germline CDR1 and CDR2 sequences are SQVTM and ANQGSEA. Trimming cost V 4 bases and J 4 bases, with 11 bases left between them. For the CDR3, the DNA is TGCAGCGTTGGCGGAAGCACTTACGAGCAGTACTTC. Amino acid sequence: CSVGGSTYEQYF.

This clone was observed many times. This chain uses TRBV5-6 with TRBJ1-4, with 11 bases matching TRBD1. V shed 4 bases, J shed 13 bases, and the junction held 9 bases outside the gene matches. Per germline, CDR1 SGHDT and CDR2 YYEEEE. CDR3 length: 14 residues. The CDR3 DNA is TGTGCCAGCAGCACCGGTTTGGGACAGGGGGTACTGTTTTTT. Translating gives CASSTGLGQGVLFF.

The rearrangement uses TRBV19 and TRBJ1-1, with TRBD1 identical over 10 bases. Trimming removed 5 bases from V and 1 base from J; junction bases left unmatched: 7. The CDR3 has 16 amino acids. The germline V gene encodes CDR1 LNHDA and CDR2 SQIVND (reference sequence). The DNA of the CDR3 is TGTGCCAGTAGTCCCCGACAGGGGGCATGGAACACTGAAGCTTTCTTT. Amino acid sequence: CASSPRQGAWNTEAFF. Full variable domain (remainder filled in from reference TRBV19 and TRBJ1-1): DGGITQSPKYLFRKEGQNVTLSCEQNLNHDAMYWYRQDPGQGLRLIYYSQIVNDFQKGDIAEGYSVSREKKESFPLTVTSAQKNPTAFYLCASSPRQGAWNTEAFFGQGTRLTVV.

CDR3 sequence reads: CASNPGHIFSGANVLTF. The DNA of the CDR3 is TGTGCCAGCAACCCGGGACATATATTCTCTGGGGCCAACGTCCTGACTTTC. This chain uses TRBV5-8 with TRBJ2-6; D may be TRBD1 (6 bases). Trimming took 6 bases from V and 0 from J, leaving 16 bases between them. CDR3 size: 17 residues. The germline gives CDR1 SGHTS, CDR2 YDEGEE.

The chain is built from TRBV15 and TRBJ2-7; D is unresolved. V was pared by 0 bases and J by 6 bases, with 15 bases between. The CDR3 covers 15 residues. Germline V gene lookup returns CDR1 LNHNV and CDR2 YYDKDF (reference sequence). CDR3 sequence reads: CATSRDRQEGREQYF. CDR3 in DNA: TGTGCCACCAGCAGAGATCGGCAGGAAGGTCGCGAGCAGTACTTC.

This clone appeared a single time. The chain links TRBV4-2 to TRBJ2-7, with D possibly TRBD1 on 5 matching bases. V was clipped by 0 bases and J by 7 bases, with 16 bases between them. Germline loops: CDR1 LGHNA, CDR2 YNFKEQ. The CDR3 extends over 15 amino acids. CDR3 in amino acids: CASSQDRGTYGEQYF. The CDR3, as DNA: TGTGCCAGCAGCCAAGATAGGGGTACTTATGGGGAGCAGTACTTC.

The V gene is TRBV5-5, the J gene TRBJ2-7; 8 nucleotides align to TRBD2. V shed 0 bases and J 3 bases; nucleotides not matched to a gene: 2. CDR3 length: 14 amino acids. Germline CDR1 is SGHKS and CDR2 is YYEKEE (reference sequence). CDR3 nucleotides: TGTGCCAGCAGCTTGGTCGGGAGGGGCTACGAGCAGTACTTC. This codes for CASSLVGRGYEQYF.

The gene calls are TRBV3-1 (or the pseudogene TRBV3-2) and TRBJ2-6; the match to TRBD1 covers 9 bases. V trimming: 3 bases; J trimming: 4 bases; junction bases outside the gene matches: 25. This CDR3 contains 23 residues. From germline, CDR1 is LGHDT and CDR2 YNNKEL (reference sequence). DNA for the CDR3: TGTGCCAGCAGCCACCTTACAGGGGGCGCGGGCGGCCAGCGGCCGGGGGGGGCCAACGTCCTGACTTTC. It translates to CASSHLTGGAGGQRPGGANVLTF.

This clone was seen only once. The rearrangement uses TRBV18 and TRBJ2-7; TRBD1 matches 7 bases. Germline values: CDR1 KGHSH, CDR2 LQKENI. The CDR3 is 15 residues long. V gave up 0 bases and J gave up 7 bases; unmatched junction bases: 9. The CDR3 sequence is CASSPPGEGAGEQYF. The CDR3 nucleotides are TGTGCCAGCTCACCACCGGGAGAGGGGGCAGGTGAGCAGTACTTC.

The rearrangement uses TRBV10-3 and TRBJ1-1; 9 nucleotides align to TRBD1. V was clipped by 3 bases and J by 4 bases; unmatched bases: 3. Germline CDR1 reads ENHRY; CDR2 reads SYGVKD. This CDR3 has 14 amino acids. The chain's CDR3 is CAISERTGATEAFF. CDR3 coding DNA: TGTGCCATCAGTGAACGGACAGGGGCCACTGAAGCTTTCTTT.

This sequence joins TRBV5-4 and TRBJ2-3, with 9 nucleotides matching TRBD2. V was pared by 2 bases and J by 6 bases, with 13 bases of the junction left unmatched. The germline V gene has CDR1 SGHNT and CDR2 YYREEE (reference sequence). CDR3 length equals 17 residues. CDR3 loop: CASSFNGALAGSDTQYF. The CDR3 nucleotides are TGTGCCAGCAGCTTTAACGGGGCGCTAGCGGGGAGCGATACGCAGTATTTT.

The V and J genes are TRBV7-9 and TRBJ1-4; D is possibly TRBD1 (6 bases). This CDR3 comprises 16 residues. CDR1 and CDR2 from the germline V gene are SEHNR and FQNEAQ (reference sequence). Trimming pared 3 bases from V and 3 bases from J, leaving 14 bases between. The CDR3 loop reads CASSFLTGNPNEKLFF. The CDR3, as DNA: TGTGCCAGCAGCTTTTTAACAGGGAACCCTAATGAAAAACTGTTTTTT.

This clone showed up just a few times. The rearrangement joins TRBV12-5 to TRBJ2-5, with TRBD1 identical over 7 bases. The CDR3 runs 12 residues. Germline CDR1 LGHNT, CDR2 FRNRAP. With 6 bases clipped from V and 6 bases from J, the junction kept 4 bases outside the gene matches. In nucleotides, the CDR3 is TGTGCTAGTGGATACAGGGGAAAGACCCAGTACTTC. As protein: CASGYRGKTQYF.

The V call is TRBV10-3, the J call TRBJ1-1; 7 bases fit TRBD1. Germline values: CDR1 ENHRY, CDR2 SYGVKD. The CDR3 has 14 residues. J was trimmed by 1 base and V by 10 bases; bases with no gene match: 9. CDR3 residues: CATRQGQGNTEAFF. The DNA for the CDR3 is TGTGCCACGAGACAGGGTCAGGGGAACACTGAAGCTTTCTTT.

V and J are TRBV6-1 and TRBJ2-2, with D hard to call. The CDR3 extends over 11 amino acids. CDR1 and CDR2 (germline): MNHNS, SASEGT. V gave up 3 bases and J gave up 7 bases, with 3 bases separating them. The CDR3 region has the DNA TGTGCCAGCAGTGACCTCGGGGAGCTGTTTTTT. It specifies CASSDLGELFF.

The rearrangement links TRBV28 to TRBJ2-1, with 9 bases lining up with TRBD2. V lost 8 bases, J lost 7 bases, and 9 bases stayed unmatched. CDR3 length equals 14 residues. The germline V gene encodes CDR1 MDHEN and CDR2 SYDVKM. In DNA, the CDR3 is TGTGCCAGCGGCCCTCTAGCGGGGAAGAATGAGCAGTTCTTC. Protein product: CASGPLAGKNEQFF. The variable domain in full, completed from reference TRBV28 and TRBJ2-1, reads DVKVTQSSRYLVKRTGEKVFLECVQDMDHENMFWYRQDPGLGLRLIYFSYDVKMKEKGDIPEGYSVSREKKERFSLILESASTNQTSMYLCASGPLAGKNEQFFGPGTRLTVL.

V usage is TRBV7-9 and J usage is TRBJ2-4; 7 bases are shared with TRBD1. With V trimmed by 4 bases and J by 10 bases, 10 bases remained unmatched. The CDR3 extends over 14 amino acids. The V gene's germline CDR1 is SEHNR and CDR2 FQNEAQ (reference sequence). The CDR3 nucleotides read TGTGCCAGCAGCTCTATAGACAGGGTCCCAATTCAGTACTTC. This translates into CASSSIDRVPIQYF.

Here the CDR3 reads CASIPQGVVSYEQYF. The CDR3 DNA follows: TGTGCCAGCATACCACAGGGGGTCGTCTCCTACGAGCAGTACTTC. The chain couples TRBV7-9 to TRBJ2-7; TRBD1 matches 8 bases. Losses at the gene ends were 7 bases for V and 0 bases for J; bases not matched to a gene: 8. The CDR3 length is 15 residues. In germline, CDR1 is SEHNR, CDR2 FQNEAQ (reference sequence). Full variable domain (outside the CDR3, taken from reference TRBV7-9 and TRBJ2-7): DTGVSQNPRHKITKRGQNVTFRCDPISEHNRLYWYRQTLGQGPEFLTYFQNEAQLEKSRLLSDRFSAERPKGSFSTLEIQRTEQGDSAMYLCASIPQGVVSYEQYFGPGTRLTVT.

V usage is TRBV6-4 and J usage is TRBJ2-3; no clear D. Germline V CDR1 and CDR2: MRHNA, SNTAGT. V was cut by 8 bases and J by 2 bases, with 14 bases left in between. The CDR3 extends over 14 amino acids. The CDR3, as DNA: TGTGCCAGCTCTATTAGCCCTGCCACAGATACGCAGTATTTT. This sequence encodes CASSISPATDTQYF.

This clone was counted a few times. J is TRBJ1-1 and V is TRBV27, with D possibly being TRBD1 (6 bases). The V end was cut by 2 bases, the J end by 8 bases, with 12 bases between. Germline V gene sequence: CDR1 MNHEY, CDR2 SMNVEV (reference sequence). This CDR3 spans 13 amino acids. The CDR3 region is CASSLNRESEAFF. The CDR3, as DNA: TGTGCCAGCAGTTTAAACAGGGAAAGCGAAGCTTTCTTT.

The chain has TRBV9 and TRBJ2-7, with D uncertain. CDR3 length: 15 amino acids. V was clipped by 0 bases and J by 5 bases, with 15 bases between them. Germline V gene data show CDR1 as SGDLS and CDR2 as YYNGEE. CDR3 nucleotide sequence: TGTGCCAGCAGCGTAGGCACAGCACCCTCTGACGAGCAGTACTTC. It specifies CASSVGTAPSDEQYF. Full variable domain (rest looked up from reference TRBV9 and TRBJ2-7): DSGVTQTPKHLITATGQRVTLRCSPRSGDLSVYWYQQSLDQGLQFLIQYYNGEERAKGNILERFSAQQFPDLHSELNLSSLELGDSALYFCASSVGTAPSDEQYFGPGTRLTVT.